This TCR beta chain was sequenced during a study of blood T cell repertoires in COVID-19. As for the study in general: T cells, B-cell-depleted T cells, or PBMCs provided the cDNA or gDNA that served as material.

The V gene's germline CDR1 is MGHRA and CDR2 YSYEKL. V was clipped by 0 bases and J by 2 bases, with 11 bases between them. The CDR3 is made up of 16 amino acids. In the original analysis: Quantification of nucleated cells was approximated via reference gene primer amplification. Measured with immunoSEQ multiplex PCR; TCRdb has only the in-frame clones, and not every one. The D gene and trimming were derived from the DNA, and the V and J assignments and clone size from that table. The sample holds 200,000 to 250,000 clones, about 84% seen once. The clonotype comes from a man in his sixties who had recovered from COVID-19. Sequencing was carried out using PBMCs or T cells enriched from blood (not recorded which). This sequence joins TRBV4-1 and TRBJ2-1; D might be TRBD1 (6 bases). The CDR3 bases are TGCGCCAGCAGCCAAGATGTGGGGGCGACCTACAATGAGCAGTTCTTC. Translated: CASSQDVGATYNEQFF.